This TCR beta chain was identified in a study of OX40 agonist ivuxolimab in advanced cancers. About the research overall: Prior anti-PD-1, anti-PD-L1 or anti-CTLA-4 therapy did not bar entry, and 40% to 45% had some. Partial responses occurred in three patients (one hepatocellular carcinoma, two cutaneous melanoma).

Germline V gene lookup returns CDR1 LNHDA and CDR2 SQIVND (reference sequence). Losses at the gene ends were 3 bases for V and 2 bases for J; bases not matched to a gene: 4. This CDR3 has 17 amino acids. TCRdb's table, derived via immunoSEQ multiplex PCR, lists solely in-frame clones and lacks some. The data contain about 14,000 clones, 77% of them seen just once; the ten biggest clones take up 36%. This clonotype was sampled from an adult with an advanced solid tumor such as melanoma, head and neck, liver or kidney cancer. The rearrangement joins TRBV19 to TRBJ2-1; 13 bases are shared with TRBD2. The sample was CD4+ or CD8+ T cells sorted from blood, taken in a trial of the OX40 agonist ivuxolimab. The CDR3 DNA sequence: TGTGCCAGTAGTATGATGGGACTAGCGGGACCCTACAATGAGCAGTTCTTC. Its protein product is CASSMMGLAGPYNEQFF.